This TCR beta chain is from a study of preoperative IRX-2 immunotherapy in early breast cancer. This clone showed up just a few times. Sequenced by immunoSEQ multiplex PCR; TCRdb stores in-frame clones only, minus some. The table records around 38,000 clones, 60% to 85% of them present only once. The CDR3 has 16 residues. V was trimmed by 4 bases and J by 1 base, leaving 16 bases between them. Germline V lookup: CDR1 SGHNT, CDR2 YENEEA. This sample's treatment: preoperative locoregional IRX-2 cytokine immunotherapy. Patients received preoperative, locoregional IRX-2 cytokine immunotherapy in a phase Ib study.

Sequences were derived from tumor tissue, sampled after IRX-2 immunotherapy. V and J are TRBV11-3 and TRBJ1-1; D unresolved. The receptor's source is a human donor with breast cancer. In nucleotides, the CDR3 is TGTGCCAGCAGCTCTAGGCGCGGCGGAAGGAACACTGAAGCTTTCTTT. Protein sequence: CASSSRRGGRNTEAFF.